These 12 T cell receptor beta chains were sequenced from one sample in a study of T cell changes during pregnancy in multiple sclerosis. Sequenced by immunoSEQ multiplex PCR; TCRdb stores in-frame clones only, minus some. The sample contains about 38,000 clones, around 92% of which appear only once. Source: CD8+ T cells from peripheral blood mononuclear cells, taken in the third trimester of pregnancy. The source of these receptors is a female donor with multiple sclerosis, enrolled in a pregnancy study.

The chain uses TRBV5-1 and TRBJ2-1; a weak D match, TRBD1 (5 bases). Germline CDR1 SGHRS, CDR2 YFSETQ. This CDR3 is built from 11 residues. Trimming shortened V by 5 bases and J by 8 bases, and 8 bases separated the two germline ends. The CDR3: CASRGPDEQFF. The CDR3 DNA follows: TGCGCCAGCAGGGGGCCCGATGAGCAGTTCTTC. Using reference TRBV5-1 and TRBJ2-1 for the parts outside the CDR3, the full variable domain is KAGVTQTPRYLIKTRGQQVTLSCSPISGHRSVSWYQQTPGQGLQFLFEYFSETQRNKGNFPGRFSGRQFSNSRSEMNVSTLELGDSALYLCASRGPDEQFFGPGTRLTVL.

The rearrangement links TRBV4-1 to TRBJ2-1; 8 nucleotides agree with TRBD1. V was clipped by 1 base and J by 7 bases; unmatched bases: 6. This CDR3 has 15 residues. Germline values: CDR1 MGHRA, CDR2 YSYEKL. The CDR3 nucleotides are TGCGCCAGCAGCCAAGGACAGGGGATGTATAATGAGCAGTTCTTC. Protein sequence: CASSQGQGMYNEQFF.

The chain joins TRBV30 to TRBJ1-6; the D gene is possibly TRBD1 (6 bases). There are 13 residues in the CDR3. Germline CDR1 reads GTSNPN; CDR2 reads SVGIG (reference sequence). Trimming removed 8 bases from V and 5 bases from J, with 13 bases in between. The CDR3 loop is CAGNRDNNSPLHF. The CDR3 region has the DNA TGTGCCGGAAACCGGGACAATAATTCACCCCTCCACTTT.

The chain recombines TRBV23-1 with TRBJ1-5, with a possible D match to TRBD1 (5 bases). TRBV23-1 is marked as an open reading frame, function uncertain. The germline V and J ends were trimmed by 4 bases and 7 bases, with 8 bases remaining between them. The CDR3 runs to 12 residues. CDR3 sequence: CASSRRGQPQHF. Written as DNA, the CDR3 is TGCGCCAGCAGTCGTAGGGGACAGCCCCAGCATTTT.

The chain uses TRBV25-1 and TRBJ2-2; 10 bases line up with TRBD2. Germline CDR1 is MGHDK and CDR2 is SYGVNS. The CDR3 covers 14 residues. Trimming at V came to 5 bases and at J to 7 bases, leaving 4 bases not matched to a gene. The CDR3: CASSSGGEIGELFF. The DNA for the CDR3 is TGTGCCAGCAGTAGCGGGGGGGAAATCGGGGAGCTGTTTTTT.

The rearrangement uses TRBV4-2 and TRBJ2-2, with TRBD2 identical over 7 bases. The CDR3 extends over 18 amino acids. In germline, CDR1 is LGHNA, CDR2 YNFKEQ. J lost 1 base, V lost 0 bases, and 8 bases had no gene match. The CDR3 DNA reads TGTGCCAGCAGCCAAGAAGGAGGCCTAGCGGAGAACACCGGGGAGCTGTTTTTT. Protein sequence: CASSQEGGLAENTGELFF.

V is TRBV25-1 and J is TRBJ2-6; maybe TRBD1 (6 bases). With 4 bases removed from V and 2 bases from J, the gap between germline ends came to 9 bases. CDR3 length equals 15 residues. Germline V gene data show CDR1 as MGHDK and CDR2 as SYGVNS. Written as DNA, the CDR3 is TGTGCCAGCAGTGGCCAGGGGACTGGGGCCAACGTCCTGACTTTC. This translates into CASSGQGTGANVLTF.

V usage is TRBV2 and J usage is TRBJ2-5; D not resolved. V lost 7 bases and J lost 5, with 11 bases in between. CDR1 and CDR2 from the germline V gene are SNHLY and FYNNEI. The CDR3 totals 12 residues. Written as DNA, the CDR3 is TGTGCCAGCACGCAGGCATGGGAGACCCAGTACTTC. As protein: CASTQAWETQYF.

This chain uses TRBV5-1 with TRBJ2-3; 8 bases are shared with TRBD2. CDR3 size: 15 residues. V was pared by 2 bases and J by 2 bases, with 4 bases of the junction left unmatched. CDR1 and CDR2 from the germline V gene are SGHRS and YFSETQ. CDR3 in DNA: TGCGCCAGCAGCTTTACGGGGGGGCCCACAGATACGCAGTATTTT. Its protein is CASSFTGGPTDTQYF.

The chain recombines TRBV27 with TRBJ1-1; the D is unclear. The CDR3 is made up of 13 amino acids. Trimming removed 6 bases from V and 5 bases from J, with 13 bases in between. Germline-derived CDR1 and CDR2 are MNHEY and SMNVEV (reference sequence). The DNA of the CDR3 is TGTGCCAGCAGCATTAACAGCCAGACTGAAGCTTTCTTT. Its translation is CASSINSQTEAFF.

Here the CDR3 reads CASSYSGEHYEQYF. The CDR3 nucleotides are TGTGCCAGCAGTTATTCAGGGGAACACTACGAGCAGTACTTC. The chain couples TRBV6-5 to TRBJ2-7; D is perhaps TRBD1 (6 bases). Germline V gives CDR1 MNHEY, CDR2 SVGAGI. V was cut by 3 bases and J by 3 bases, with 12 bases left in between. The CDR3 has 14 amino acids.

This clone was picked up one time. Written as DNA, the CDR3 is TGTGCCAGAAAGGGGTGGGGCACAGATACGCAGTATTTT. This encodes CARKGWGTDTQYF. The chain is built from TRBV2 and TRBJ2-3; the D gene is possibly TRBD1 (5 bases). This CDR3 contains 13 residues. The germline V and J ends were trimmed by 9 bases and 1 base, with 11 bases remaining between them. Germline assignment: CDR1 SNHLY and CDR2 FYNNEI.